The rows below give T cell receptor beta chains drawn from one sample of a study of shared clonotypes between healthy human individuals. Assay used: immunoSEQ multiplex PCR; TCRdb lists only in-frame clones, some missing. Here the sample spans some 1.4 million clones, roughly 96% being singletons. What was sequenced was naive CD4+ T cells sorted from blood. The receptors stem from a man in his thirties or forties in good health. The CDR3 runs from the conserved cysteine through the conserved F or W. D genes are given only for firm matches. Clone size, where shown, is once, few, many, or a class for clones that have expanded.

v_gene	j_gene	abundance	d_gene	CDR3nt	CDR3aa
TRBV5-4	TRBJ1-4	-	TRBD1	TGTGCCAGCAGCCAAGGGACAGTCGAAAAACTGTTTTTT	CASSQGTVEKLFF
TRBV19	TRBJ2-1	-	-	TGTGCCAGTAGGGAACTAGCAGCGTACAATGAGCAGTTCTTC	CASRELAAYNEQFF
TRBV6-5	TRBJ2-2	-	-	TGTGCCAGCAGTAATGCCCAGTCGGGCACCGGGGAGCTGTTTTTT	CASSNAQSGTGELFF
TRBV5-4	TRBJ2-7	-	TRBD2	TGTGCCAGCAGCCTTCCGGGACTAGTTCGATACGAGCAGTACTTC	CASSLPGLVRYEQYF
TRBV6-5	TRBJ2-2	-	-	TGTGCCAGCAGTACCCGACAGAACACCGGGGAGCTGTTTTTT	CASSTRQNTGELFF
TRBV5-4	TRBJ2-7	once	TRBD2	TGTGCCAGCAGCTCCCCAGCGGGAGGGCCGGGCGAGCAGTACTTC	CASSSPAGGPGEQYF
TRBV28	TRBJ2-3	-	TRBD2	TGTGCCAGCAGTCTACTAACTAGCGGGGGCACAGATACGCAGTATTTT	CASSLLTSGGTDTQYF
TRBV7-9	TRBJ2-5	-	-	TGTGCCAGCAGCTCCCCGGCCTCGGGGACCCAAGAGACCCAGTACTTC	CASSSPASGTQETQYF
TRBV5-5	TRBJ2-7	-	-	TGTGCCAGCAGCTCCCTCCCCCACGAGCAGTACTTC	CASSSLPHEQYF
TRBV9	TRBJ2-7	-	-	TGTGCCAGCAGCGTAGATGGTGGGCCTATTCCCTACGAGCAGTACTTC	CASSVDGGPIPYEQYF
TRBV2	TRBJ2-7	-	-	TGTGCCAGCAGCCCGGGGCCTACTCCAACCTACGAGCAGTACTTC	CASSPGPTPTYEQYF
TRBV16	TRBJ1-5	-	-	TGTGCCAGCAGCCAATCCATTTATCAGCCCCAGCATTTT	CASSQSIYQPQHF
TRBV2	TRBJ2-5	-	-	TGTGCCAGCAGCGTCGCCGGGACCCAGTACTTC	CASSVAGTQYF
TRBV18	TRBJ2-3	-	-	TGTGCCAGCTCACCACGTATGGAAGTAGCGCTTAGCACAGATACGCAGTATTTT	CASSPRMEVALSTDTQYF
TRBV5-1	TRBJ2-2	once	-	TGCGCCAGCAGCTTTTTTGAGGGGGAGCTGTTTTTT	CASSFFEGELFF
TRBV28	TRBJ2-7	-	TRBD2	TGTGCCAGCAGTTTATGGCTAGCGGCTCACTACGAGCAGTACTTC	CASSLWLAAHYEQYF
TRBV14	TRBJ2-3	-	TRBD2	TGTGCCAGCAGCCAAGTTCACCTAGCGGGAGCTCGCCGAGTGTATTTT	CASSQVHLAGARRVYF